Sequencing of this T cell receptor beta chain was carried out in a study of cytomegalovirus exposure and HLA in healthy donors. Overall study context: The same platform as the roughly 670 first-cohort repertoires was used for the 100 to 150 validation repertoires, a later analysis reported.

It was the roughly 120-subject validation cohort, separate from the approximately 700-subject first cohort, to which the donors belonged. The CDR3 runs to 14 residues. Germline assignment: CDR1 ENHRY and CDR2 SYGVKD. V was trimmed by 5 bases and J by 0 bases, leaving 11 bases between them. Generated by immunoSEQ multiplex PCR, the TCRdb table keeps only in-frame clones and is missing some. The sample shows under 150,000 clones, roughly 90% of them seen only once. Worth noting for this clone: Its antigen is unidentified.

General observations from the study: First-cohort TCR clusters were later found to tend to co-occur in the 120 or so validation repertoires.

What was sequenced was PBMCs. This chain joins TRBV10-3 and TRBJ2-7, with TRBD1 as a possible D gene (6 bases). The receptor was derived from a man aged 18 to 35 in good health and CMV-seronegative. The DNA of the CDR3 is TGTGCCATCAGTACCCCGACAGGCTCCTACGAGCAGTACTTC. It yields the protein CAISTPTGSYEQYF.